The rows below give T cell receptor beta chains drawn from one sample of a study of blood T cell repertoires in COVID-19. Produced via immunoSEQ multiplex PCR; TCRdb's table is partial and in-frame only. The table shows about 150,000 clones, with 86% occurring only once. The sample taken for sequencing was peripheral blood. These receptors all come from a woman in her 70s with acute or convalescent COVID-19. Each CDR3 is given with its conserved first and last residue. The order of the fields is D gene, clone size, J gene, V gene, CDR3 DNA, CDR3 protein. The D gene is left open where the match is weak. Expanded clones get a size class; other rows say once, few or many, or leave the size out.

TRBD2	-	TRBJ2-2	TRBV27	TGTGCCAGCAGTATTAGACTAGCGGGAGTCACCGGGGAGCTGTTTTTT	CASSIRLAGVTGELFF
-	-	TRBJ1-5	TRBV27	TGTGCCAGCAGATTCACAGGGAGCAATCAGCCCCAGCATTTT	CASRFTGSNQPQHF
TRBD2	-	TRBJ2-3	TRBV4-3	TGCGCCAGCAGCCGCGCGGGACTAGCGGGCTCTAGCACAGATACGCAGTATTTT	CASSRAGLAGSSTDTQYF
TRBD1	-	TRBJ1-2	TRBV11-3	TGTGCCAGCAGCTTGTCAGGGGGCGAGGGCTACACCTTC	CASSLSGGEGYTF
TRBD1	-	TRBJ1-2	TRBV7-2	TGTGCCAGCAGCTACCCCGACAGGGTGTCTAACTATGGCTACACCTTC	CASSYPDRVSNYGYTF
TRBD2	once	TRBJ2-2	TRBV10-3	TGTGCCATCAGTGAGTTCCTAGCGGGAGGTACGAACACCGGGGAGCTGTTTTTT	CAISEFLAGGTNTGELFF
-	-	TRBJ1-4	TRBV7-9	TGTGCCAGCAGCTTAGGACTTAATGAAAAACTGTTTTTT	CASSLGLNEKLFF
-	once	TRBJ1-5	TRBV19	TGTGCCAGTGGGGGTAACAGGGTAAATCAGCCCCAGCATTTT	CASGGNRVNQPQHF
TRBD2	-	TRBJ2-1	TRBV10-3	TGTGCCATCAGCCCGACTAGCGGGAGACCCTCCTACAATGAGCAGTTCTTC	CAISPTSGRPSYNEQFF
TRBD2	-	TRBJ2-6	TRBV24-1	TGTGCCACCAGTTGGGGGGGGTCTGGGGCCAACGTCCTGACTTTC	CATSWGGSGANVLTF
-	-	TRBJ1-1	TRBV5-1	TGCGCCAGCAGCCTGGACAGACTGAACACTGAAGCTTTCTTT	CASSLDRLNTEAFF
TRBD2	-	TRBJ2-2	TRBV5-1	TGCGCCAGCAGCTTGGATAGCGGGAGTGTCGGGGAGCTGTTTTTT	CASSLDSGSVGELFF
TRBD2	-	TRBJ2-1	TRBV5-6	TGTGCCAGCACTTTATTCGGCCTAGCGGACTCCTACAATGAGCAGTTCTTC	CASTLFGLADSYNEQFF
-	-	TRBJ1-5	TRBV28	TGTGCCAGCAGCCCGTTGGGCGAGGGTGATAATCAGCCCCAGCATTTT	CASSPLGEGDNQPQHF
TRBD1	-	TRBJ1-1	TRBV10-3	TGTGCCATCAGTGAGTCGACAGGGGGGCGTACTGAAGCTTTCTTT	CAISESTGGRTEAFF
-	-	TRBJ2-1	TRBV19	TGTGCCAGTAGTATACAGGGGGGTTACAATGAGCAGTTCTTC	CASSIQGGYNEQFF
TRBD1	-	TRBJ1-3	TRBV7-9	TGTGCCAGCAGCTTGGGACAGGGGGCTCCCCGAAACACCATATATTTT	CASSLGQGAPRNTIYF
TRBD2	few	TRBJ2-1	TRBV2	TGTGCCAGCACCGCGGGAGCCCCGGTCGTCAATGAGCAGTTCTTC	CASTAGAPVVNEQFF
-	-	TRBJ1-2	TRBV6-1	TGTGCCAGCAGTGATTATCTGAGCAACTATGGCTACACCTTC	CASSDYLSNYGYTF
-	-	TRBJ1-3	TRBV10-3	TGTGCCATCAGGGACAGTCGCTCTGGAAACACCATATATTTT	CAIRDSRSGNTIYF
-	-	TRBJ2-2	TRBV1	TGCACCAGCAGACAGAGCAGGCCCGCCGGGGAGCTGTTTTTT	CTSRQSRPAGELFF
TRBD2	once	TRBJ2-5	TRBV19	TGTGCCAGTAGTGGGACTAGCGGTCAAGAGACCCAGTACTTC	CASSGTSGQETQYF
-	-	TRBJ1-1	TRBV18	TGTGCCAGCTCACCGAACCCACAGGGTATGGGCACTGAAGCTTTCTTT	CASSPNPQGMGTEAFF
-	-	TRBJ1-1	TRBV6-1	TGTGCCAGCAGTAAAGACAGCCCCATCCTCATTTCTGAAGCTTTCTTT	CASSKDSPILISEAFF
-	-	TRBJ2-5	TRBV18	TGTGCCAGCTCACCGACAACTAGCATGGGAGAGACCCAGTACTTC	CASSPTTSMGETQYF
TRBD1	-	TRBJ2-7	TRBV11-2	TGTGCCAGCAGCTTAGTCGGTGCGGGGACAGGCCACTACGAGCAGTACTTC	CASSLVGAGTGHYEQYF
-	once	TRBJ1-2	TRBV4-1	TGCGCCAGCAGCCAAGACTCCGCCAGGCCCTTTGGCTACACCTTC	CASSQDSARPFGYTF
-	-	TRBJ2-7	TRBV7-7	TGTGCCAGCAGCTTAGGTCCTGCCGGGGAAGCCTACGAGCAGTACTTC	CASSLGPAGEAYEQYF
TRBD1	-	TRBJ2-2	TRBV16	TGTGCCAGCAGCCAATCTCCAGGGGGCACCGGGGAGCTGTTTTTT	CASSQSPGGTGELFF
-	-	TRBJ2-2	TRBV2	TGTGCCAGCACAAGGGGCTACACCGGGGAGCTGTTTTTT	CASTRGYTGELFF
TRBD1	once	TRBJ1-5	TRBV4-2	TGTGCCAGCAGCCAAGATTTCGGGACAGTATCATGGGGCAATCAGCCCCAGCATTTT	CASSQDFGTVSWGNQPQHF
-	-	TRBJ1-5	TRBV19	TGTGCCAGTAGGAGCGGGGGGGGAATTCAGCCCCAGCATTTT	CASRSGGGIQPQHF
-	-	TRBJ2-2	TRBV10-3	TGTGCCATCATTACAGAGTTGAACACCGGGGAGCTGTTTTTT	CAIITELNTGELFF
TRBD1	-	TRBJ1-5	TRBV28	TGTGCCAGCAGGGAACAGGGGCCAAATCAGCCCCAGCATTTT	CASREQGPNQPQHF
-	-	TRBJ2-5	TRBV12-3/TRBV12-4	TGTGCCAGCAGTCCTCTAGAGTTCCAGACCCAGTACTTC	CASSPLEFQTQYF
-	-	TRBJ1-6	TRBV19	TGTGCCAGTAGTACCCGTGGCGGGGGTTATAATTCACCCCTCCACTTT	CASSTRGGGYNSPLHF
TRBD1	-	TRBJ2-1	TRBV7-2	TGTGCCAGCAGACTACTAGGACAGGGTACCAATGAGCAGTTCTTC	CASRLLGQGTNEQFF
TRBD1	-	TRBJ1-2	TRBV13	TGTGCCAGCACCCTGGGACAGGGCTATGGCTACACCTTC	CASTLGQGYGYTF
TRBD1	-	TRBJ1-1	TRBV5-1	TGCGCCAGCAGCTTGGGACAGGGTGGGGCTTTCTTT	CASSLGQGGAFF
TRBD2	once	TRBJ2-2	TRBV19	TGTGCCAGTAGCCCGACTAGCAACACCGGGGAGCTGTTTTTT	CASSPTSNTGELFF
-	-	TRBJ1-5	TRBV5-1	TGCGCCAGCAGCCATGACGGCGGCATGGATCAGCCCCAGCATTTT	CASSHDGGMDQPQHF
-	-	TRBJ1-1	TRBV3-1/TRBV3-2	TGTGCCAGCAGCCTAAAGCGGGATTACCATGAAGCTTTCTTT	CASSLKRDYHEAFF
TRBD2	-	TRBJ2-2	TRBV7-2	TGTGCCAGCCGCCAACCGGGGGGGAACACCGGGGAGCTGTTTTTT	CASRQPGGNTGELFF
-	-	TRBJ1-5	TRBV5-1	TGCGCCAGCAGCCCAGGGGACAGCAATCAGCCCCAGCATTTT	CASSPGDSNQPQHF
TRBD1	once	TRBJ2-7	TRBV29-1	TGCAGCGTAGACACAGGGGGCGCCGACTACGAGCAGTACTTC	CSVDTGGADYEQYF
-	-	TRBJ2-1	TRBV11-1	TGTGCCAGCAGCCTACTCTCCGGAGGCTCCTACAATGAGCAGTTCTTC	CASSLLSGGSYNEQFF
-	once	TRBJ1-3	TRBV5-5	TGTGCCAGCAGCCCGGGGGGACCGGGTTCTGGAAACACCATATATTTT	CASSPGGPGSGNTIYF
-	-	TRBJ1-6	TRBV6-5	TGTGCCAGCAGTTACTCGACGGGATCACCCCTCCACTTT	CASSYSTGSPLHF
-	once	TRBJ2-7	TRBV6-1	TGTGCCAGCAGTGAATTCAGGGCAGGCTACGAGCAGTACTTC	CASSEFRAGYEQYF
-	-	TRBJ2-7	TRBV5-1	TGCGCCAGCAGCTTGGCCCCGGTAGATACTGTCTACGAGCAGTACTTC	CASSLAPVDTVYEQYF
TRBD1	-	TRBJ1-5	TRBV27	TGTGCCAGCAGGATAGACAGGGTCAATCAGCCCCAGCATTTT	CASRIDRVNQPQHF
-	-	TRBJ2-7	TRBV19	TGTGCCAGTAGTACGACAGTGGGATTATACGAGCAGTACTTC	CASSTTVGLYEQYF
-	-	TRBJ1-2	TRBV6-5	TGTGCCAGCAGTCCCGGTATTCGGGGCTACACCTTC	CASSPGIRGYTF
TRBD2	-	TRBJ2-1	TRBV4-1	TGCGCCAGCAGCCAAGATCTCCCTAGCGGGAGAAGCTACAATGAGCAGTTCTTC	CASSQDLPSGRSYNEQFF